One and the same sample provided the 2 T cell receptor beta chains below, sequenced in a study of blood T cell repertoires in COVID-19. TCRdb keeps only in-frame clones here, not all; method: immunoSEQ multiplex PCR. The table includes 95,000 to 150,000 clones, roughly 88% detected once. Sequencing used peripheral blood. These receptors were taken from a middle-aged man with acute or convalescent COVID-19.

The chain carries TRBV6-5 and TRBJ1-2; TRBD1 aligns across 8 bases. J gave up 5 bases and V 5 bases, and 10 bases lay outside the gene matches. The CDR3 has 15 amino acids. Germline V CDR1 and CDR2: MNHEY, SVGAGI. The CDR3 DNA is TGTGCCAGCAGTCGACCGGGACAGGAGCGATATGGCTACACCTTC. Encoded protein: CASSRPGQERYGYTF.

J is TRBJ2-7 and V is TRBV7-2, with 7 bases that match TRBD2. The length of the CDR3 is 13 residues. Germline CDR1 reads SGHTA; CDR2 reads FQGNSA. The ends lost 2 bases at V and 5 bases at J; junction bases unmatched: 3. The DNA of the CDR3 is TGTGCCAGCAGCTTAAGGACTAGGCACGAGCAGTACTTC. This sequence encodes CASSLRTRHEQYF.